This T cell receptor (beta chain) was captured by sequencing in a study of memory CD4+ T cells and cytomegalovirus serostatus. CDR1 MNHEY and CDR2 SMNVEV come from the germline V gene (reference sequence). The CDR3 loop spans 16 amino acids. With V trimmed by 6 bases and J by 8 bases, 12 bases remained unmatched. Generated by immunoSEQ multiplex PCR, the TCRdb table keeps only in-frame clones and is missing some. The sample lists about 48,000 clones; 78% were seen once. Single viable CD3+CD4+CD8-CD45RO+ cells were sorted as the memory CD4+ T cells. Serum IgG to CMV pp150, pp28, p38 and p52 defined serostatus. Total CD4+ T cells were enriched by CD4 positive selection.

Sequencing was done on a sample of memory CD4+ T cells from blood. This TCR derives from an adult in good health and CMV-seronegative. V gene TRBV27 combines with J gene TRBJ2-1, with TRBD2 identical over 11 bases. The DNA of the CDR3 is TGTGCCAGCAGCCACACACTAGCGGGAGTTCGGGATGAGCAGTTCTTC. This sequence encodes CASSHTLAGVRDEQFF.